One and the same sample provided the 23 T cell receptor beta chains below, sequenced in a study of blood T cell repertoires in COVID-19 (dated by TCRdb to the early 2020s). The protocol used for the library was the immunoSEQ multiplex PCR assay. What TCRdb holds here is the immuneACCESS table cut down to in-frame rearrangements. Part of the clones is not present; checked against another copy, under half of the missing clones reflect an unresolved V gene, and the others are unexplained. The sample profile shows about 110,000 clones; 76% of them were found once. Clones ranked in the top ten supply around 4% of the sample. Sequences were obtained from peripheral blood. All receptors come from an elderly woman with acute or convalescent COVID-19.

The chain links TRBV4-1 to TRBJ2-7; 10 nucleotides align to TRBD2. The CDR3 is 17 residues long. V lost 1 base to trimming and J lost 0 bases; unmatched junction nucleotides: 6. Germline values: CDR1 MGHRA, CDR2 YSYEKL. CDR3 sequence reads: CASSQARTSGSSYEQYF. The DNA of the CDR3 is TGCGCCAGCAGCCAAGCAAGGACTAGCGGTAGCTCCTACGAGCAGTACTTC.

Worth noting for this clone: Germline is not matched at one junction end, which may reflect a read error. The chain carries TRBV10-3 and TRBJ1-4, with a tentative D call TRBD1 (5 bases). The CDR3 is 12 residues long. Germline CDR1 is ENHRY and CDR2 is SYGVKD. The CDR3 loop is CAIGGTDEKLLF. In DNA form, the CDR3 reads TGTGCCATCGGAGGGACGGATGAAAAACTGCTTTTT.

A few counts support this clone. The rearrangement links TRBV30 to TRBJ1-5; D uncertain. Trimming took 2 bases from V and 0 from J, leaving 5 bases between them. This CDR3 has 13 amino acids. CDR1 GTSNPN and CDR2 SVGIG come from the germline V gene (reference sequence). In DNA form, the CDR3 reads TGTGCCTGGAGTCCAGATAGCAATCAGCCCCAGCATTTT. It is translated as CAWSPDSNQPQHF.

The chain combines TRBV19 with TRBJ2-3; no reliable D call. Germline V lookup: CDR1 LNHDA, CDR2 SQIVND (reference sequence). The CDR3 totals 14 residues. V gave up 4 bases and J gave up 0 bases, with 8 bases separating them. The CDR3 bases are TGTGCCAGTAGTAGGTGGGCTAGCACAGATACGCAGTATTTT. Translating it yields CASSRWASTDTQYF.

This clone has only a few counts. The rearrangement links TRBV30 to TRBJ1-5; possible D gene TRBD1, 5 bases. This CDR3 spans 13 amino acids. The ends were cut back, 0 bases at V and 7 bases at J, with 10 bases in the middle. CDR1 is GTSNPN and CDR2 is SVGIG in the germline V gene (reference sequence). The CDR3 sequence: CAWSVNRPQPQHF. DNA for the CDR3: TGTGCCTGGAGTGTAAACAGGCCACAGCCCCAGCATTTT.

The V call is TRBV19, the J call TRBJ1-4, with a possible D match to TRBD1 (5 bases). Per the germline V gene, CDR1 is LNHDA and CDR2 is SQIVND (reference sequence). CDR3 length: 14 amino acids. Deletions cut 7 bases from V and 1 base from J, with 10 bases between. CDR3 sequence (DNA): TGTGCCAGTAACCCCGGGGGAACTAATGAAAAACTGTTTTTT. Encoded protein: CASNPGGTNEKLFF.

V usage is TRBV28 and J usage is TRBJ1-5, with TRBD1 matching 8 bases. The CDR3 consists of 16 residues. Germline lookup yields CDR1 MDHEN and CDR2 SYDVKM. V was pared by 1 base and J by 6 bases, with 8 bases of the junction left unmatched. The CDR3 coding sequence is TGTGCCAGCAGTTTATTCAGGACAGGGAGCGTTCAGCCCCAGCATTTT. It is translated as CASSLFRTGSVQPQHF.

The CDR3 nucleotides read TGTGCCAGCAGCCCCGGGACAGGTTGCCCCCATAGCAATCAGCCCCAGCATTTT. This gives the protein CASSPGTGCPHSNQPQHF. The chain is built from TRBV3-1 (or the pseudogene TRBV3-2) and TRBJ1-5; 8 bases map to TRBD1. The germline CDR1 and CDR2 sequences are LGHDT and YNNKEL (reference sequence). The CDR3 loop spans 18 amino acids. V lost 4 bases and J lost 0; bases outside the gene matches: 11.

The gene calls are TRBV7-2 and TRBJ2-3, with TRBD2 identical over 10 bases. CDR3 length equals 16 residues. V shed 5 bases and J 2 bases; nucleotides not matched to a gene: 7. CDR1 is SGHTA, CDR2 FQGNSA, per germline. The CDR3 sequence is CASSPILAGYTDTQYF. CDR3 nucleotide sequence: TGTGCCAGCAGCCCCATACTAGCGGGGTACACAGATACGCAGTATTTT.

The chain recombines TRBV6-6 with TRBJ2-1, with 8 bases lining up with TRBD1. The trim removed 7 bases at V and 8 bases at J, leaving 10 bases unmatched. CDR3 size: 14 residues. Germline CDR1 reads MNHNY; CDR2 reads SVGAGI (reference sequence). Written as DNA, the CDR3 is TGTGCCAGCAAGTCCCGGACAGGGAAGGATGAGCAGTTCTTC. Translated: CASKSRTGKDEQFF.

The gene calls are TRBV2 and TRBJ1-2; TRBD1 is a possible D gene (5 bases). V was shortened by 6 bases and J by 4 bases, with 12 bases between the two germline ends. CDR3 length: 13 residues. Per the germline V gene, CDR1 is SNHLY and CDR2 is FYNNEI. CDR3 sequence: CASSDGARYGYTF. The CDR3 nucleotides read TGTGCCAGCAGCGATGGGGCGCGCTATGGCTACACCTTC.

This clone was recorded once. The J gene is TRBJ2-2, the V gene TRBV10-3, with 13 bases fitting TRBD2. V shed 10 bases, J shed 6 bases, and the junction held 5 bases outside the gene matches. This CDR3 is 14 amino acids long. The germline V gene has CDR1 ENHRY and CDR2 SYGVKD. CDR3 amino acids: CATGLAGEAGELFF. The CDR3 DNA sequence: TGTGCCACAGGACTAGCGGGAGAGGCCGGGGAGCTGTTTTTT.

The gene calls are TRBV6-4 and TRBJ1-1; D is uncertain. This CDR3 spans 14 amino acids. The V end was cut by 3 bases, the J end by 1 base, with 9 bases between. Germline CDR1 reads MRHNA; CDR2 reads SNTAGT. Here the CDR3 reads CASSEQEGNTEAFF. CDR3 coding DNA: TGTGCCAGCAGTGAGCAGGAGGGGAACACTGAAGCTTTCTTT.

The rearrangement joins TRBV29-1 to TRBJ2-5; 10 nucleotides line up with TRBD2. The CDR3 contains 14 residues. In germline, CDR1 is SQVTM, CDR2 ANQGSEA. The V segment lost 6 bases and the J segment 5 bases; nucleotides outside the gene matches: 9. The CDR3 sequence: CSVSLAGGGETQYF. The CDR3 DNA reads as TGCAGCGTCTCCTTAGCGGGAGGAGGGGAGACCCAGTACTTC.

This sequence joins TRBV18 and TRBJ2-6; 8 nucleotides align to TRBD1. V gave up 3 bases and J gave up 2 bases; unmatched junction bases: 9. Germline lookup yields CDR1 KGHSH and CDR2 LQKENI. The CDR3 has 18 residues. CDR3 nucleotide sequence: TGTGCCAGCTCACCCGGGACAGGTCTCCTCCCTGGGGCCAACGTCCTGACTTTC. Its translation is CASSPGTGLLPGANVLTF.

As to this clone: Other nucleotide sequences in the sample specify the same CDR3. The chain employs TRBV18 and TRBJ1-4, with unresolved D. Germline V lookup: CDR1 KGHSH, CDR2 LQKENI. This CDR3 region has 14 residues. Trimming left V 2 bases short and J 5 bases short, with 9 bases between. CDR3 DNA sequence: TGTGCCAGCTCACCAAAGACCGGGAATGAAAAACTGTTTTTT. Its translation: CASSPKTGNEKLFF.

Only a few counts were recorded for this clone. V and J are TRBV30 and TRBJ1-2, with D unresolved. This CDR3 region has 13 residues. CDR1 is GTSNPN and CDR2 is SVGIG in the germline V gene (reference sequence). V was cut by 3 bases and J by 3 bases, with 11 bases left in between. For the CDR3, the DNA is TGTGCCTGGAGCGGCATGGGCGACTATGGCTACACCTTC. It translates to CAWSGMGDYGYTF. Complete variable domain (other parts from reference TRBV30 and TRBJ1-2): SQTIHQWPATLVQPVGSPLSLECTVEGTSNPNLYWYRQAAGRGLQLLFYSVGIGQISSEVPQNLSASRPQDRQFILSSKKLLLSDSGFYLCAWSGMGDYGYTFGSGTRLTVV.

The J gene is TRBJ1-4, the V gene TRBV18, with 7 bases aligning to TRBD1. The CDR3 is 16 residues long. CDR1 KGHSH and CDR2 LQKENI come from the germline V gene. Trimming took 2 bases from V and 5 from J; bases not matched to a gene: 8. The chain's CDR3 is CASSPGQVKGNEKLFF. CDR3 bases: TGTGCCAGCTCACCAGGACAGGTGAAGGGAAATGAAAAACTGTTTTTT.

V and J are TRBV5-1 and TRBJ1-6; D gene uncertain. This CDR3 is 16 amino acids long. The germline gives CDR1 SGHRS, CDR2 YFSETQ. Trimming shortened V by 0 bases and J by 7 bases, and 14 bases separated the two germline ends. The CDR3 DNA reads TGCGCCAGCAGCTTGGTAACTCCCGGAGGGAATTCACCCCTCCACTTT. Translating it yields CASSLVTPGGNSPLHF.

Only a few counts were recorded for this clone. The chain employs TRBV18 and TRBJ1-1; the D gene is possibly TRBD1 (5 bases). The CDR3 contains 17 residues. V was pared by 4 bases and J by 3 bases, with 21 bases between. The germline gives CDR1 KGHSH, CDR2 LQKENI. The CDR3 sequence is CASSRFAGILEDTEAFF. In DNA form, the CDR3 reads TGTGCCAGCTCACGATTTGCAGGGATTTTAGAGGACACTGAAGCTTTCTTT.

The chain recombines TRBV10-1 with TRBJ1-1; maybe TRBD1 (5 bases). The V end was cut by 2 bases, the J end by 1 base, with 5 bases between. This CDR3 contains 13 residues. Germline CDR1 WNHNN, CDR2 SYGVQD (reference sequence). The CDR3 loop is CASSEQGNTEAFF. CDR3 bases: TGCGCCAGCAGTGAGCAGGGGAACACTGAAGCTTTCTTT.

The gene calls are TRBV5-4 and TRBJ2-3, with 10 nucleotides matching TRBD2. From germline, CDR1 is SGHNT and CDR2 YYREEE (reference sequence). V was clipped by 4 bases and J by 6 bases; unmatched bases: 8. The CDR3 spans 15 residues. Here the CDR3 reads CASSTSGRVLDTQYF. The CDR3 nucleotides are TGTGCCAGCAGCACAAGCGGGAGGGTTCTGGATACGCAGTATTTT.

This clone was counted only a few times. The chain recombines TRBV5-1 with TRBJ1-2, with 12 bases identical to TRBD1. The CDR3 sequence is 14 residues long. V dropped 4 bases and J dropped 7; count of bases not matched to a gene: 5. The germline gives CDR1 SGHRS, CDR2 YFSETQ. CDR3 amino acids: CASSAGTGGLGYTF. The CDR3 nucleotides read TGCGCCAGCAGCGCAGGGACAGGGGGCCTTGGCTACACCTTC.